This T cell receptor beta chain was sequenced for a study of T cells in Graves' hyperthyroidism and ophthalmopathy. This clonotype occurred many times. Its antigen remains unidentified. What was amplified from RNA transcripts were TCR beta CDR3 regions. The HTBI primer set served for first-round RT-PCR of the TCR CDR3. TCRdb fed the multiplex PCR reads into MiXCR, producing one record per CDR3 protein. The sample lists 530,000 or so distinct CDR3 sequences; around a quarter were seen once. Germline CDR1 SQVTM, CDR2 ANQGSEA. The CDR3 totals 14 residues. V was trimmed by 3 bases and J by 6 bases, leaving 17 bases between them. Diagnosis relied on clinical symptoms, serum thyroxine and TRAb, thyroid ultrasound and orbital computed tomography. Overall study results and limits: Also found in blood were most expanded thyroid clonotypes above 0.001. Median prediction lead before ophthalmopathy onset was 5 to 7.5 months with the model. A model of 13 V-J features distinguished ophthalmopathy from stable hyperthyroidism.

The sequence derives from a woman between 25 and 40 years old with Graves' ophthalmopathy. Sample: blood. This chain uses TRBV29-1 with TRBJ1-2; D call uncertain. DNA of the CDR3: TGCAGCGTTGACTGGCCGCCTGGTTCGGATGGCTACACCTTC. Translated: CSVDWPPGSDGYTF.